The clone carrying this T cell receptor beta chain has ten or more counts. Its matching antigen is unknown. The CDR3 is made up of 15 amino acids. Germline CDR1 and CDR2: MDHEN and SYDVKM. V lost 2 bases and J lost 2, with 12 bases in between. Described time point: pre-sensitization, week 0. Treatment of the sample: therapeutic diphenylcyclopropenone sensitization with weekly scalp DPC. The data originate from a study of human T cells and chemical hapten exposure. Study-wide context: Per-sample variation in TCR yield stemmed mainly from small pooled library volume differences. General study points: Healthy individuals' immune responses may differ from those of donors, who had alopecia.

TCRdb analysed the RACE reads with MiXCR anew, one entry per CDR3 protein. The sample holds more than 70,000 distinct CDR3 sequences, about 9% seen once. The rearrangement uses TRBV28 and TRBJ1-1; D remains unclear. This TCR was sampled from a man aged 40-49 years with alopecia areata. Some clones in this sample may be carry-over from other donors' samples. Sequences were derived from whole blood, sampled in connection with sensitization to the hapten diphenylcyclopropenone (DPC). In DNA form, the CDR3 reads TGTGCCAGCAGTTTAAGTAGGTCTCGAAACACTGAAGCTTTCTTT. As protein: CASSLSRSRNTEAFF.